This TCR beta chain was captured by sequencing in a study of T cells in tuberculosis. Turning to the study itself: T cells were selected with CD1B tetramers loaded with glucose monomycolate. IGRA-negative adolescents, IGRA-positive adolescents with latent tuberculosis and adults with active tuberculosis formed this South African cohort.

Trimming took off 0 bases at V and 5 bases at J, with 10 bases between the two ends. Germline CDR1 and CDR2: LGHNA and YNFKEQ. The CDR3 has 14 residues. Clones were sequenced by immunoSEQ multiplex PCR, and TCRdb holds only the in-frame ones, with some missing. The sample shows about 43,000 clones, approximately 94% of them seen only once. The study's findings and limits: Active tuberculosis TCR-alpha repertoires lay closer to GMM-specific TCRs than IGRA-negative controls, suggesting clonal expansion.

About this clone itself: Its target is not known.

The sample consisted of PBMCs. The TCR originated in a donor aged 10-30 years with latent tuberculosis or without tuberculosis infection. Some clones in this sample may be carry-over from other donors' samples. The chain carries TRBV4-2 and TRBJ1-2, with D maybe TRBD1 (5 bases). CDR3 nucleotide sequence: TGTGCCAGCAGCCAAGATCGGGGGGAATATGGCTACACCTTC. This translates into CASSQDRGEYGYTF.